The 25 T cell receptor beta chains below all came from one sample that was sequenced in a study of T cells in Graves' hyperthyroidism and ophthalmopathy. TCR beta CDR3 regions were amplified from RNA transcripts. HTBI primers drove first-round RT-PCR of the TCR CDR3. In TCRdb, the multiplex PCR reads were re-called with MiXCR into one record per CDR3 protein. Of 700,000 to 850,000 distinct CDR3 sequences in the sample, around a third were seen once. The sequenced material came from blood. These receptors originate from a middle-aged woman with Graves' hyperthyroidism.

The chain is built from TRBV20-1 and TRBJ1-2, with TRBD1 matching 10 bases. Germline V gene sequence: CDR1 DFQATT, CDR2 SNEGSKA (reference sequence). CDR3 length equals 14 residues. Germline trimming cut 6 bases from V and 7 bases from J; bases unmatched to any gene: 11. The CDR3 region is CSALSGTGEGGYTF. The CDR3, as DNA: TGCAGTGCCCTTTCCGGGACAGGGGAGGGTGGCTACACCTTC.

The chain joins TRBV29-1 to TRBJ1-1; unclear D gene. CDR3 size: 14 residues. Trimming removed 8 bases from V and 1 base from J, with 17 bases in between. CDR1 SQVTM and CDR2 ANQGSEA come from the germline V gene. For the CDR3, the DNA is TGCAGCCCGTGGAAGGCCCCGGGGAACACTGAAGCTTTCTTT. Encoded protein: CSPWKAPGNTEAFF.

At least ten counts were recorded for this clonotype. The chain is built from TRBV19 and TRBJ1-6; 7 nucleotides align to TRBD1. V lost 3 bases, J lost 9 bases, and 5 bases stayed unmatched. CDR1 and CDR2 from the germline V gene are LNHDA and SQIVND (reference sequence). CDR3 length: 14 amino acids. The CDR3 spells CASSIGQDSSPLHF. The CDR3 region has the DNA TGTGCCAGTAGTATTGGACAGGACTCTTCACCCCTCCACTTT.

CDR3 DNA: TGTGCCAGCAGCCCCCGGGGGACAGGATACTATGGCTACACCTTC. Amino acids: CASSPRGTGYYGYTF. J is TRBJ1-2 and V is TRBV7-9; 8 nucleotides agree with TRBD1. Germline V gene sequence: CDR1 SEHNR, CDR2 FQNEAQ (reference sequence). V lost 5 bases, J lost 3 bases, and 8 bases stayed unmatched. This CDR3 comprises 15 residues.

This rearrangement joins TRBV6-4 to TRBJ1-2, with D uncertain. There are 11 residues in the CDR3. Trimming pared 2 bases from V and 7 bases from J, leaving 5 bases between. Germline assignment: CDR1 MRHNA and CDR2 SNTAGT. The CDR3 region is CASSDARGYTF. CDR3 bases: TGTGCCAGCAGTGACGCCCGTGGCTACACCTTC.

The CDR3 spells CASSQGSFGTVNEKLFF. CDR3 bases: TGCGCCAGCAGCCAAGGGAGCTTCGGGACAGTCAATGAAAAACTGTTTTTT. The chain recombines TRBV4-3 with TRBJ1-4; 7 bases agree with TRBD1. The CDR3 has 17 residues. V shed 1 base and J 5 bases; nucleotides not matched to a gene: 10. Germline CDR1 and CDR2: LGHNA and YSLEER.

The V gene is TRBV12-3 or TRBV12-4, the J gene TRBJ1-5; D is unresolved. The CDR3 runs 10 residues. The V end was cut by 9 bases, the J end by 9 bases, with 9 bases between. As DNA, the CDR3 is TGTGCCAGTGGCAAGGGGCCCCAGCATTTT. Amino acids: CASGKGPQHF.

This clonotype has a count of ten or more. This rearrangement joins TRBV7-2 to TRBJ2-7, with D perhaps matching TRBD2 (6 bases). The CDR3 covers 12 residues. Deletions cut 4 bases from V and 8 bases from J, with 12 bases between. CDR1 and CDR2 (germline): SGHTA, FQGNSA. Here the CDR3 reads CASSSPAGQQYF. The CDR3 DNA follows: TGTGCCAGCAGCTCCCCTGCGGGACAGCAGTACTTC.

The chain joins TRBV15 to TRBJ1-4; tentative D call: TRBD1 (5 bases). The CDR3 extends over 14 amino acids. Between the trimmed V and J ends, which lost 1 base and 8 bases, there was a span of 11 bases. Germline lookup yields CDR1 LNHNV and CDR2 YYDKDF (reference sequence). Written as DNA, the CDR3 is TGTGCCACCAGCAGAGCCACAGGCGGAGAAAAACTGTTTTTT. Translated: CATSRATGGEKLFF.

This clonotype was seen more than once but under ten times. The chain uses TRBV20-1 and TRBJ1-2; tentatively, D is TRBD1 (6 bases). Germline assignment: CDR1 DFQATT and CDR2 SNEGSKA (reference sequence). The CDR3 has 15 residues. V dropped 5 bases and J dropped 2 bases, with 18 bases sitting between them. The CDR3: CSAPGSRGGNYGYTF. CDR3 nucleotides: TGCAGTGCTCCCGGCAGTAGGGGGGGGAACTATGGCTACACCTTC.

V usage is TRBV10-3 and J usage is TRBJ1-4; TRBD1 matches 7 bases. The V gene end was trimmed by 10 bases and the J gene end by 9 bases; junction bases not matched to a gene: 17. Germline V gives CDR1 ENHRY, CDR2 SYGVKD. This CDR3 has 15 residues. The CDR3: CATDTDTGVVKKLFF. CDR3 DNA: TGTGCCACCGACACCGATACAGGGGTCGTCAAAAAACTGTTTTTT.

This clonotype was counted between two and nine times. A junction boundary mismatches the germline segment, possibly from a read error. The gene calls are TRBV11-2 and TRBJ1-5, with a weak D call TRBD1 (5 bases). Germline V CDR1 and CDR2: SGHAT, FQNNGV. The length of the CDR3 is 18 residues. The CDR3 here is CASSQSGLRGFRNQPQHF. In DNA form, the CDR3 reads TGCGCCAGCAGCCAATCTGGTCTGAGGGGATTTCGCAATCAGCCCCAGCATTTT.

This clonotype was observed a handful of times. The chain couples TRBV2 to TRBJ2-2, with 10 positions matching TRBD1. With V trimmed by 5 bases and J by 5 bases, 5 bases remained unmatched. Germline-derived CDR1 and CDR2 are SNHLY and FYNNEI. The CDR3 is 15 residues long. This CDR3 reads CASSRQGAPTGELFF. The CDR3 nucleotides read TGTGCCAGCAGTCGACAGGGGGCGCCGACCGGGGAGCTGTTTTTT.

This chain uses TRBV6-1 with TRBJ1-2, with no clear D. V was trimmed by 6 bases and J by 2 bases, leaving 13 bases between them. Germline V gives CDR1 MNHNS, CDR2 SASEGT. The CDR3 is 14 residues long. The DNA for the CDR3 is TGTGCCAGCAGCCAAGCGGGGTCCAACTATGGCTACACCTTC. Its translation: CASSQAGSNYGYTF.

Many counts were recorded for this clonotype. CDR3 sequence reads: CASSHDSGGSNQPQHF. CDR3 coding DNA: TGTGCCAGCAGCCACGATTCAGGGGGCAGCAATCAGCCCCAGCATTTT. The rearrangement joins TRBV7-2 to TRBJ1-5; 8 bases agree with TRBD1. CDR1 is SGHTA and CDR2 is FQGNSA in the germline V gene. V lost 5 bases, J lost 1 base, and 7 bases stayed unmatched. The CDR3 extends over 16 amino acids.

This clonotype was counted ten times or more. J is TRBJ1-2 and V is TRBV5-1; TRBD1 matches 7 bases. Germline values: CDR1 SGHRS, CDR2 YFSETQ. V shed 5 bases, J shed 8 bases, and the junction held 9 bases outside the gene matches. This CDR3 is built from 13 residues. The CDR3 DNA sequence: TGCGCCAGCAGAGGGGACAGTGACGGAGGCTACACCTTC. Translated: CASRGDSDGGYTF.

This clonotype was counted only a few times. This chain connects TRBV6-5 to TRBJ1-5; D is unclear. Germline loops: CDR1 MNHEY, CDR2 SVGAGI. The CDR3 consists of 14 residues. V lost 5 bases to trimming and J lost 3 bases, with 11 bases between them. This CDR3 is CASSEVTVNQPQHF. CDR3 coding DNA: TGTGCCAGCAGTGAAGTAACGGTCAATCAGCCCCAGCATTTT.

This clonotype was counted ten times or more. The chain carries TRBV7-9 and TRBJ1-5; TRBD1 is a possible D gene (5 bases). The CDR3 totals 13 residues. CDR1 SEHNR and CDR2 FQNEAQ come from the germline V gene (reference sequence). V was pared by 6 bases and J by 4 bases, with 10 bases between. The CDR3: CASRDTGNQPQHF. CDR3 nucleotides: TGTGCCAGCAGGGACACGGGGAATCAGCCCCAGCATTTT.

The J gene is TRBJ2-5, the V gene TRBV20-1; TRBD2 matches 11 bases. Germline V gene sequence: CDR1 DFQATT, CDR2 SNEGSKA (reference sequence). Trimming took 8 bases from V and 5 from J; bases not matched to a gene: 7. The CDR3 consists of 13 residues. CDR3 coding DNA: TGCAGTACCCCGACTAGCGGGAAGGAGACCCAGTACTTC. Protein: CSTPTSGKETQYF.

With regard to this clonotype: A read error may produce the germline difference seen at one junction end. This chain links TRBV7-9 with TRBJ1-3, with D possibly TRBD1 on 6 matching bases. The germline CDR1 and CDR2 sequences are SEHNR and FQNEAQ (reference sequence). The CDR3 is made up of 14 amino acids. CDR3 protein: CASSVGTQGNTTYF. CDR3 nucleotide sequence: TGTGCCAGCAGCGTCGGGACACAGGGAAACACCACATATTTT. Combining the CDR3 with reference TRBV7-9 and TRBJ1-3 gives the whole variable domain DTGVSQNPRHKITKRGQNVTFRCDPISEHNRLYWYRQTLGQGPEFLTYFQNEAQLEKSRLLSDRFSAERPKGSFSTLEIQRTEQGDSAMYLCASSVGTQGNTTYFGEGSWLTVV.

As for this clonotype: An end of the junction differs from the germline gene, which may be a read error. V gene TRBV10-1 combines with J gene TRBJ2-5; 7 bases match TRBD1. The CDR3 sequence is 14 residues long. Germline-derived CDR1 and CDR2 are WNHNN and SYGVQD (reference sequence). The CDR3 DNA sequence: TGCGCCAGCAGTGAGGGGACAGAGCAAGAGATCCAGTACTTC. As protein: CASSEGTEQEIQYF.

The chain joins TRBV6-1 to TRBJ1-1; 9 bases line up with TRBD1. CDR1 is MNHNS and CDR2 is SASEGT in the germline V gene. J gave up 4 bases and V 9 bases, and 15 bases lay outside the gene matches. The CDR3 has 16 residues. The CDR3 nucleotides are TGTGCCAGTGAGGAGAACACCGGGACAGGGAGCACTGAAGCTTTCTTT. Translating gives CASEENTGTGSTEAFF.

V is TRBV25-1 and J is TRBJ2-5; 13 bases fit TRBD2. V trimming: 4 bases; J trimming: 2 bases; junction bases outside the gene matches: 16. In germline, CDR1 is MGHDK, CDR2 SYGVNS. The CDR3 contains 20 residues. The CDR3 DNA reads as TGTGCCAGCAGTGGCCCGTGGACTAGCGGGGGTGCCGGGTGGCAAGAGACCCAGTACTTC. Its protein product is CASSGPWTSGGAGWQETQYF.

The J gene is TRBJ1-3, the V gene TRBV12-3 or TRBV12-4; a weak D match, TRBD1 (6 bases). V gave up 6 bases and J gave up 4 bases, with 10 bases separating them. CDR3 length equals 13 residues. This CDR3 is CASRDSLGNTIYF. The CDR3 DNA sequence: TGTGCCAGCAGGGACAGTTTGGGAAACACCATATATTTT.

The CDR3 DNA reads TGCGCCAGCAGCTACGGGAGGACCCACTACGAGCAGTACTTC. Encoded protein: CASSYGRTHYEQYF. The V and J genes are TRBV10-2 and TRBJ2-7; 7 bases agree with TRBD2. The CDR3 is 14 residues long. The germline gives CDR1 WSHSY, CDR2 SAAADI. Trimming removed 6 bases from V and 3 bases from J; junction bases left unmatched: 8.